This TCR beta chain derives from a study of cytomegalovirus exposure and HLA in healthy donors. Study-level information: The 130 or so validation repertoires used the same platform as the 600 to 750 first-cohort repertoires (as reported by a later analysis).

Study findings and constraints: TCR beta chains numbering some 160 were designated cytomegalovirus-associated. Across donors, most TCRs were seen rarely, yet some public ones were widespread.

Assay: immunoSEQ multiplex PCR; the TCRdb copy retains only in-frame clones and omits some. The sample carries around 220,000 clones, just over 85% recorded once. CDR1 and CDR2 (germline): MDHEN, SYDVKM. The CDR3 runs 16 residues. Losses at the gene ends were 2 bases for V and 0 bases for J; bases not matched to a gene: 6. Remarks on this clone: What it recognizes is unknown.

Sequencing input: PBMCs. The clonotype was recovered from a woman under 30 in good health and CMV-seronegative. This chain links TRBV28 with TRBJ1-2; 7 bases are a match to TRBD1. CDR3 DNA sequence: TGTGCCAGCAGTTTAAACCAAGGGACAGCTAACTATGGCTACACCTTC. Its protein is CASSLNQGTANYGYTF.